This entry is about one T cell receptor beta chain. The junction does not match germline at one end; this may be a read error. The sample is drawn from a study of T cells in Graves' hyperthyroidism and ophthalmopathy. Using RNA transcripts as the source, TCR beta CDR3 regions were amplified. The HTBI primer set served for first-round RT-PCR of the TCR CDR3. MiXCR, applied by TCRdb to the multiplex PCR reads, yields one record per CDR3 protein. The table shows hundreds of thousands of distinct CDR3 sequences, with around 20% occurring only once. Germline values: CDR1 MNHNS, CDR2 SASEGT. This CDR3 region has 14 residues.

Sequences were obtained from blood. The chain uses TRBV6-1 and TRBJ2-4; 8 bases line up with TRBD2. The sequence was obtained from a man aged 25 to 40 with Graves' ophthalmopathy. CDR3: CASSGGRSNNIQYF. Here the CDR3 DNA reads TGTGCCAGCAGCGGCGGGAGGTCCAACAACATTCAGTACTTC.